This T cell receptor (beta chain) derives from a study of cytomegalovirus exposure and HLA in healthy donors. Study-level information: Some 85 million unique TCRs, all from HLA-typed donors, were included in an early release of the data. Notes on the study in general: High sensitivity and specificity were reportedly achieved when the classifier diagnosed cytomegalovirus status. The dataset shows that most TCR sequences were rare, while some public TCRs occurred in many donors.

The PCR ran on 60 Vbeta and 13 Jbeta primers. Data came from immunoSEQ multiplex PCR; TCRdb stores just in-frame clones and leaves some out. The table for this sample gives more than 45,000 clones. This CDR3 spans 19 amino acids. V was cut by 5 bases and J by 2 bases, with 28 bases left in between. Germline CDR1 is PRHDT and CDR2 is FYEKMQ (reference sequence). On this clone itself: Antigen unknown.

The V gene is TRBV13, the J gene TRBJ2-7, with D perhaps TRBD2 (7 bases). The TCR sequence derives from a woman aged 40 to 49 in good health and CMV-seronegative. Sequenced sample: PBMCs. The DNA of the CDR3 is TGTGCCAGCAGCCACCGCGGCAGGGATCCGGCGGGGGCCCCCTACGAGCAGTACTTC. Translation: CASSHRGRDPAGAPYEQYF.